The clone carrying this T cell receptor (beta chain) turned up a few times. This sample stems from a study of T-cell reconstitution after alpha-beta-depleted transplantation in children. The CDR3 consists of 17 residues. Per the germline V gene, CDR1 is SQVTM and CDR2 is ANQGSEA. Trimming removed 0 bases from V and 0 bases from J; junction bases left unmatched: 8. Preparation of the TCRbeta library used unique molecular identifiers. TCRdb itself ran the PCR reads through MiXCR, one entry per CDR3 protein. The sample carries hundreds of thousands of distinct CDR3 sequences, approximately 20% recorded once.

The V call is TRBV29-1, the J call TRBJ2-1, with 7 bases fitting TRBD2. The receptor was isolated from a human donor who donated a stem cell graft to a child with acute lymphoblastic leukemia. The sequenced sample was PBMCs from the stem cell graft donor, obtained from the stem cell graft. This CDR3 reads CSVEEGTGRFSYNEQFF. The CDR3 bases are TGCAGCGTTGAAGAGGGTACCGGGAGGTTCTCCTACAATGAGCAGTTCTTC.